Reported below is one T cell receptor beta chain. The antigen remains undetermined. These data originate in a study of cytomegalovirus exposure and HLA in healthy donors. Study conclusions and caveats: Per published reports, the classifier diagnosed cytomegalovirus status with high specificity and sensitivity. The investigators catalogued 150 to 200 TCR beta chains as cytomegalovirus-associated.

The ends were cut back, 6 bases at V and 6 bases at J, with 16 bases in the middle. The CDR3 contains 14 residues. Germline-derived CDR1 and CDR2 are SNHLY and FYNNEI. Measured with immunoSEQ multiplex PCR; TCRdb has only the in-frame clones, and not every one. The sample lists about 190,000 clones, roughly 88% occurring once. The chain combines TRBV2 with TRBJ2-3; possible D gene TRBD1, 6 bases. The sequencing sample was made of PBMCs. The origin of this receptor is a woman younger than 30 in good health and CMV-seronegative. In nucleotides, the CDR3 is TGTGCCAGCAGGACCCGGGACATGGCTGATACGCAGTATTTT. It encodes CASRTRDMADTQYF.